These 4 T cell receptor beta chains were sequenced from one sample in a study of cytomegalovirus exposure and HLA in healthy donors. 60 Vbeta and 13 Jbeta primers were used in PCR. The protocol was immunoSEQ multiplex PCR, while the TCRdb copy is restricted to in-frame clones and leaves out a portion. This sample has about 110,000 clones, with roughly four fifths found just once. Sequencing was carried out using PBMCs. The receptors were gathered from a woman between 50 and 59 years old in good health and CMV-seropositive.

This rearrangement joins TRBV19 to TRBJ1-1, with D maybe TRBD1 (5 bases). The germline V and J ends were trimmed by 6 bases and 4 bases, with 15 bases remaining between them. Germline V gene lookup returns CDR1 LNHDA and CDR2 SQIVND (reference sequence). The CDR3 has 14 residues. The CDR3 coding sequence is TGTGCCAGTAGCCATACAGGCTGGGGCACTGAAGCTTTCTTT. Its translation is CASSHTGWGTEAFF.

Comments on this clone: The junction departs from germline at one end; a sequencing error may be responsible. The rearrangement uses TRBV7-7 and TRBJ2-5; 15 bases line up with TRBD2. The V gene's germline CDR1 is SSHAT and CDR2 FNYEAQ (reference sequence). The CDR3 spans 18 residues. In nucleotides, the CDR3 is TGTGCTAGCAGCCGAGGACTAGCGGGGGGGCCTTTAGTAGAGACCCAGTACTTC. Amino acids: CASSRGLAGGPLVETQYF. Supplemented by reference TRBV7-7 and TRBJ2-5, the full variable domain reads GAGVSQSPRYKVTKRGQDVTLRCDPISSHATLYWYQQALGQGPEFLTYFNYEAQPDKSGLPSDRFSAERPEGSISTLTIQRTEQRDSAMYRCASSRGLAGGPLVETQYFGPGTRLLVL.

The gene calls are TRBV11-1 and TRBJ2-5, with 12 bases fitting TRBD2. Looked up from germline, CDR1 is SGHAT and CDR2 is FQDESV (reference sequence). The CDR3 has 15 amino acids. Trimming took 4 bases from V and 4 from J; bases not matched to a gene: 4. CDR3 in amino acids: CASSYLAGGGETQYF. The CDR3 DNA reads TGTGCCAGCAGCTATCTAGCGGGGGGGGGAGAGACCCAGTACTTC.

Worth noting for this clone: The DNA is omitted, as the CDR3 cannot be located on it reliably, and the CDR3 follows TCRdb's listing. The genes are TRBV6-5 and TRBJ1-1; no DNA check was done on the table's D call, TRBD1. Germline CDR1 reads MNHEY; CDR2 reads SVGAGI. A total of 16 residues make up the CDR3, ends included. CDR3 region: CASSSSVGTGGTEAFF.